Here is one T cell receptor (beta chain) with its context. Its matching antigen is unknown. This entry belongs to a study of persistence of HIV-infected CD4 T cells. This CDR3 spans 15 amino acids. Germline V gives CDR1 WNHNN, CDR2 SYGVQD (reference sequence). The ends were cut back, 3 bases at V and 0 bases at J, with 9 bases in the middle. Lysates of CMV-infected fibroblasts at around 9.8 ug/mL stimulated these cells. Memory cells lacking CD40L and CD69 with high CD45RO were sorted. Undetectable plasma HIV-1 RNA below 50 copies/mL lasted at least 4 years. CD8+ T cells were removed from PBMCs prior to stimulation. Study observations and caveats: Degenerate expanded CDR3beta sequences were enriched among CMV- and Gag-responding cells. Compared with CD3/CD28-stimulated cells, CMV- and Gag-responding cells showed lower TCRbeta richness.

The libraries were made with immunoSEQ version 4 in survey mode. Profiled with immunoSEQ multiplex PCR; TCRdb holds only in-frame clones, not every one. Of 35,000 to 40,000 clones in the sample, roughly 80% were seen once. The starting material was CD4+ T cells sorted from PBMCs after 18-hour stimulation, obtained from a patient who received antiretroviral therapy. The gene calls are TRBV10-1 and TRBJ1-3, with D maybe TRBD1 (5 bases). The TCR sequence derives from an adult man with HIV who was CMV-seropositive. DNA of the CDR3: TGCGCCAGCAGTGATGGGGCAAGCTCTGGAAACACCATATATTTT. Its protein product is CASSDGASSGNTIYF.